This T cell receptor beta chain was captured in a study of radiotherapy plus CTLA-4 blockade in lung cancer. As for the study in general: Among enrolled patients, roughly 20% responded and 31% achieved disease control.

The assay was immunoSEQ multiplex PCR, and TCRdb's table has in-frame clones only and misses some. The repertoire holds about 87,000 clones, with approximately 86% as singletons. Germline V gene lookup returns CDR1 SGHRS and CDR2 YFSETQ. The CDR3 runs 16 residues. Germline trimming cut 4 bases from V and 4 bases from J; bases unmatched to any gene: 11. The sequencing here drew on peripheral blood, taken from a patient treated with radiotherapy plus ipilimumab. The clonotype comes from a human donor with non-small cell lung cancer that progressed on radiotherapy plus ipilimumab. The genes are TRBV5-1 and TRBJ2-5; TRBD2 aligns across 9 bases. CDR3 sequence: CASSPHGRGGRETQYF. The CDR3, as DNA: TGCGCCAGCAGCCCCCACGGGCGGGGGGGCAGAGAGACCCAGTACTTC.